This record covers a single T cell receptor (beta chain). Seattle patient enrollment occurred during active infection, with longitudinal follow-up thereafter. The V segment lost 0 bases and the J segment 1 base; nucleotides outside the gene matches: 6. The germline V gene encodes CDR1 SGHRS and CDR2 YFSETQ. The CDR3 is 16 residues long. Original analysis: The assay estimated nucleated cells by amplifying reference gene primers. TCRdb's copy holds only in-frame clones and misses some; the assay was immunoSEQ multiplex PCR. V and J calls plus clone size are reproduced from that table; the DNA served to infer D and trimming. The profile shows approximately 50,000 clones, 81% of them singletons. This sample was taken from a study of blood T cell repertoires in COVID-19. Turning to the study itself: Whether acute or convalescent, the COVID-19 samples came from the United States, Italy and Spain. PBMCs, B-cell-depleted T cells, or T cells provided the cDNA or gDNA that made up the material.

The sample comprised peripheral blood. This chain connects TRBV5-1 to TRBJ2-5, with 7 bases that match TRBD1. The clonotype was recovered from a man aged 60-69 years with COVID-19, enrolled during active disease. The CDR3 DNA reads TGCGCCAGCAGCTTGGGTAACAGGGGCACCCAAGAGACCCAGTACTTC. Its translation is CASSLGNRGTQETQYF.